The 2 T cell receptor beta chains in this list originate from one sample, sequenced in a study of PD-1 blockade in classical Hodgkin lymphoma (dated by TCRdb to the early 2020s). What this sample's time point label stands for: newly diagnosed, previously untreated cHL patient sample. Using a Miltenyi CD8+ T cell isolation kit, CD8+ T cells were purified from thawed PBMCs through magnetic negative selection. Receptor libraries were prepared by the immunoSEQ multiplex PCR assay. The clones in this table, taken by TCRdb from immuneACCESS, are in-frame only. Not every clone is retained; where verified, under half of the shortfall comes from an unresolved V gene, and the cause of the rest is unknown. In this sample the table shows about 4,200 clones, approximately 77% of which occur a single time. The ten largest clones take up around 15% of the sample. The sample taken for sequencing was CD8+ T cells from blood. The receptors were sampled from a human donor with classical Hodgkin lymphoma.

Only a few counts were recorded for this clone. The rearrangement uses TRBV13 and TRBJ2-7; TRBD1 aligns across 7 bases. The CDR3 is 14 amino acids. After removal of 5 bases from V and 2 bases from J, the junction contained 6 bases not matched to a gene. Germline assignment: CDR1 PRHDT and CDR2 FYEKMQ (reference sequence). The CDR3 region is CASSTGQSTYEQYF. The CDR3 DNA reads as TGTGCCAGCAGCACGGGACAGAGTACCTACGAGCAGTACTTC. Supplemented by reference TRBV13 and TRBJ2-7, the full variable domain reads AAGVIQSPRHLIKEKRETATLKCYPIPRHDTVYWYQQGPGQDPQFLISFYEKMQSDKGSIPDRFSAQQFSDYHSELNMSSLELGDSALYFCASSTGQSTYEQYFGPGTRLTVT.

This rearrangement joins TRBV9 to TRBJ2-1; 12 bases map to TRBD2. CDR1 is SGDLS and CDR2 is YYNGEE in the germline V gene. The CDR3 has 14 residues. With 4 bases clipped from V and 10 bases from J, the junction kept 6 bases outside the gene matches. Here the CDR3 DNA reads TGTGCCAGCAGCCTAACTAGCGGGGGGCCAGAGCAGTTCTTC. Protein: CASSLTSGGPEQFF.